This TCR beta chain was retrieved from a study of OX40 agonist ivuxolimab in advanced cancers. Study overall: Of mixed ages from about 23 to 79 and averaging roughly 64 years, the group was roughly 85% male.

Study outcomes and limitations: The authors did not determine the antigen specificity of the expanded peripheral T cells. CD4+ and CD8+ blood T cells expanded clonally by week 6 at 0.1 to 3.0 mg/kg.

V lost 2 bases to trimming and J lost 4 bases; unmatched junction nucleotides: 3. Germline-derived CDR1 and CDR2 are SGHRS and YFSETQ. The CDR3 is 14 residues long. Remarks on this clone: Its target is unknown.

Samples were taken at baseline and on day 1 of cycles 4 and 7. Clones were read by immunoSEQ multiplex PCR, and TCRdb kept only the in-frame ones, dropping some. Of over 70,000 clones listed, about 83% are singletons. The TCR sequence derives from an adult with an advanced solid tumor such as melanoma, head and neck, liver or kidney cancer. The sample here was CD4+ or CD8+ T cells sorted from blood, taken in a trial of the OX40 agonist ivuxolimab. V usage is TRBV5-1 and J usage is TRBJ2-3, with TRBD2 matching 8 bases. Written as DNA, the CDR3 is TGCGCCAGCAGCTTCGCGGGGGGTCCAGATACGCAGTATTTT. Translating gives CASSFAGGPDTQYF.